Below are 24 T cell receptor beta chains sequenced from a single sample in a study of Tregs in tolerant kidney transplant recipients. Recipients received nonmyeloablative bone marrow transplants from related graft donors, with transient mixed chimerism. Measured with immunoSEQ multiplex PCR; TCRdb has only the in-frame clones, and not every one. Of 75,000 to 100,000 clones in the sample, roughly 93% were seen once. Material: CD4+ T cells from blood (PBMCs), obtained 12 months after the transplant. Receptors were obtained from a human patient who received a combined kidney and bone marrow transplant. Some T cells may trace back to the graft donor.

The rearrangement joins TRBV5-5 to TRBJ2-5, with 7 bases that match TRBD2. The J segment lost 5 bases and the V segment lost 0 bases, leaving 7 bases of the junction unmatched. CDR1 is SGHKS, CDR2 YYEKEE, per germline (reference sequence). This CDR3 is 15 amino acids long. The CDR3 DNA sequence: TGTGCCAGCAGCTTGGCTGGGAGGGCCGGGGAGACCCAGTACTTC. Protein sequence: CASSLAGRAGETQYF.

The V gene is TRBV19, the J gene TRBJ1-2; 8 positions agree with TRBD1. With 6 bases clipped from V and 6 bases from J, the junction kept 6 bases outside the gene matches. This CDR3 is 13 amino acids long. Germline CDR1 and CDR2: LNHDA and SQIVND (reference sequence). The CDR3 region has the DNA TGTGCCAGTAGCCAGGACAGGGTCCATGGCTACACCTTC. Its translation: CASSQDRVHGYTF.

The J gene is TRBJ1-1, the V gene TRBV29-1; 7 bases fit TRBD1. This CDR3 contains 13 residues. V lost 7 bases, J lost 0 bases, and 5 bases stayed unmatched. The germline CDR1 and CDR2 sequences are SQVTM and ANQGSEA. The CDR3 region has the DNA TGCAGCGGGGACAGATTCGTGAACACTGAAGCTTTCTTT. This sequence encodes CSGDRFVNTEAFF.

The chain couples TRBV11-2 to TRBJ1-4, with D maybe TRBD1 (6 bases). With 2 bases removed from V and 3 bases from J, the gap between germline ends came to 13 bases. The CDR3 runs 16 residues. Germline-derived CDR1 and CDR2 are SGHAT and FQNNGV. CDR3 residues: CASSLLRGRANEKLFF. The DNA for the CDR3 is TGTGCCAGCAGCTTATTGAGGGGGAGAGCTAATGAAAAACTGTTTTTT.

The chain carries TRBV4-3 and TRBJ2-5; tentative D call: TRBD2 (5 bases). Trimming left V 1 base short and J 3 bases short, with 9 bases between. The germline gives CDR1 LGHNA, CDR2 YSLEER. The CDR3 has 14 residues. CDR3 region: CASSQAGTEETQYF. CDR3 sequence (DNA): TGCGCCAGCAGCCAAGCGGGAACGGAAGAGACCCAGTACTTC.

The chain employs TRBV6-5 and TRBJ2-3; weak D call: TRBD2 (6 bases). V was trimmed by 4 bases and J by 3 bases, leaving 11 bases between them. CDR1 is MNHEY, CDR2 SVGAGI, per germline. The CDR3 loop spans 14 amino acids. CDR3 loop: CASSFWGVTDTQYF. DNA for the CDR3: TGTGCCAGCAGTTTCTGGGGGGTAACAGATACGCAGTATTTT.

This rearrangement joins TRBV4-2 to TRBJ2-7; possibly TRBD1 for D (6 bases). Trimming left V 2 bases short and J 2 bases short, with 19 bases between. The germline CDR1 and CDR2 sequences are LGHNA and YNFKEQ. This CDR3 contains 17 residues. The CDR3 is CASSQRLGAGGPYEQYF. DNA of the CDR3: TGTGCCAGCAGCCAAAGATTGGGGGCAGGCGGACCCTACGAGCAGTACTTC.

V is TRBV4-2 and J is TRBJ2-1, with TRBD2 identical over 8 bases. CDR1 LGHNA and CDR2 YNFKEQ come from the germline V gene. Losses at the gene ends were 1 base for V and 2 bases for J; bases not matched to a gene: 4. CDR3 length: 16 residues. The CDR3 sequence: CASSQVSGRAYNEQFF. The CDR3 bases are TGTGCCAGCAGCCAAGTCAGCGGGAGAGCCTACAATGAGCAGTTCTTC.

The chain uses TRBV7-2 and TRBJ2-5; 7 bases align to TRBD2. CDR1 is SGHTA, CDR2 FQGNSA, per germline. The CDR3 loop spans 15 amino acids. V lost 5 bases, J lost 4 bases, and 10 bases stayed unmatched. The CDR3 sequence: CASSARSGNGETQYF. The CDR3 nucleotides read TGTGCCAGCAGCGCAAGGAGCGGGAATGGAGAGACCCAGTACTTC.

This chain uses TRBV9 with TRBJ2-3; a weak D match, TRBD1 (6 bases). The germline CDR1 and CDR2 sequences are SGDLS and YYNGEE. V was cut by 4 bases and J by 5 bases, with 11 bases left in between. This CDR3 contains 13 residues. CDR3 DNA sequence: TGTGCCAGCAGCCCAACAGGGCAAGATACGCAGTATTTT. The encoded protein is CASSPTGQDTQYF.

This chain connects TRBV7-3 to TRBJ2-1; 11 bases line up with TRBD2. V shed 3 bases and J 8 bases; nucleotides not matched to a gene: 6. The germline V gene encodes CDR1 SGHTA and CDR2 FQGTGA. The CDR3 length is 15 residues. The CDR3 here is CASSLLAGGFDEQFF. DNA for the CDR3: TGTGCCAGCAGCTTGCTAGCGGGGGGTTTTGATGAGCAGTTCTTC. Filled out from reference TRBV7-3 and TRBJ2-1, the complete variable domain reads GAGVSQTPSNKVTEKGKYVELRCDPISGHTALYWYRQSLGQGPEFLIYFQGTGAADDSGLPNDRFFAVRPEGSVSTLKIQRTERGDSAVYLCASSLLAGGFDEQFFGPGTRLTVL.

The chain recombines TRBV14 with TRBJ2-1, with D perhaps matching TRBD2 (5 bases). This CDR3 has 14 residues. Germline CDR1 reads SGHDN; CDR2 reads FVKESK. V lost 4 bases and J lost 0, with 7 bases in between. CDR3 loop: CASSRTLSYNEQFF. The CDR3 bases are TGTGCCAGCAGCCGGACTCTCTCCTACAATGAGCAGTTCTTC.

This chain links TRBV19 with TRBJ2-7; the D gene is possibly TRBD2 (5 bases). Germline assignment: CDR1 LNHDA and CDR2 SQIVND (reference sequence). V was trimmed by 3 bases and J by 2 bases, leaving 11 bases between them. This CDR3 contains 14 residues. The CDR3 sequence: CASSIGDAAYEQYF. The CDR3 DNA is TGTGCCAGTAGTATCGGGGATGCGGCCTACGAGCAGTACTTC.

The rearrangement joins TRBV7-3 to TRBJ2-1; D not resolved. The CDR3 runs 14 residues. V gave up 5 bases and J gave up 5 bases, with 13 bases separating them. CDR1 SGHTA and CDR2 FQGTGA come from the germline V gene. CDR3 nucleotides: TGTGCCAGCAGCCCAGACCTAGAACACAATGAGCAGTTCTTC. Residues: CASSPDLEHNEQFF.

The V call is TRBV2, the J call TRBJ2-1, with D unresolved. V gave up 8 bases and J gave up 0 bases, with 23 bases separating them. CDR3 length: 18 amino acids. Germline V gene sequence: CDR1 SNHLY, CDR2 FYNNEI. The CDR3 sequence is CASRLNLRSTSSYNEQFF. CDR3 DNA: TGTGCCAGCCGCCTCAATTTGCGCTCCACGTCCTCCTACAATGAGCAGTTCTTC.

V gene TRBV4-3 combines with J gene TRBJ2-5; D remains unclear. Trimming took 0 bases from V and 5 from J, leaving 7 bases between them. The CDR3 is 13 amino acids. Germline V lookup: CDR1 LGHNA, CDR2 YSLEER. In DNA, the CDR3 is TGCGCCAGCAGCCAAGATTTCGAGGAGACCCAGTACTTC. This codes for CASSQDFEETQYF.

J is TRBJ1-2 and V is TRBV4-1; 7 positions match TRBD1. CDR1 is MGHRA and CDR2 is YSYEKL in the germline V gene. Germline trimming cut 3 bases from V and 7 bases from J; bases unmatched to any gene: 14. This CDR3 contains 16 residues. CDR3 loop: CASSQNIPTGPAGYTF. CDR3 bases: TGCGCCAGCAGCCAGAATATCCCGACAGGGCCGGCTGGCTACACCTTC.

J is TRBJ1-2 and V is TRBV5-4; D is undetermined. The length of the CDR3 is 13 residues. The V gene lost 3 bases and the J gene lost 2 bases, with 8 bases spanning the gap. Germline CDR1 is SGHNT and CDR2 is YYREEE (reference sequence). The CDR3 DNA follows: TGTGCCAGCAGCTACGACGGGAACTATGGCTACACCTTC. The encoded protein is CASSYDGNYGYTF. Together with reference TRBV5-4 and TRBJ1-2, the CDR3 gives the full variable domain: ETGVTQSPTHLIKTRGQQVTLRCSSQSGHNTVSWYQQALGQGPQFIFQYYREEENGRGNFPPRFSGLQFPNYSSELNVNALELDDSALYLCASSYDGNYGYTFGSGTRLTVV.

The chain combines TRBV14 with TRBJ2-5; 9 nucleotides align to TRBD2. Germline loops: CDR1 SGHDN, CDR2 FVKESK. V lost 4 bases, J lost 5 bases, and 5 bases stayed unmatched. CDR3 size: 14 residues. For the CDR3, the DNA is TGTGCCAGCAGCCGACTAGCGGTCCACGAGACCCAGTACTTC. Amino acid sequence: CASSRLAVHETQYF.

V is TRBV7-9 and J is TRBJ2-7; 9 bases agree with TRBD1. Germline values: CDR1 SEHNR, CDR2 FQNEAQ (reference sequence). Trimming at V came to 7 bases and at J to 4 bases, leaving 8 bases not matched to a gene. The CDR3 length is 14 residues. The CDR3 sequence is CASIPGQGSYEQYF. CDR3 nucleotide sequence: TGTGCCAGCATCCCGGGACAGGGATCTTACGAGCAGTACTTC.

Only a few counts were recorded for this clone. The chain carries TRBV6-1 and TRBJ2-7, with TRBD2 matching 9 bases. Germline loops: CDR1 MNHNS, CDR2 SASEGT. CDR3 size: 15 residues. The V segment lost 1 base and the J segment 4 bases; nucleotides outside the gene matches: 5. This CDR3 is CASSEVAGEVYEQYF. CDR3 in DNA: TGTGCCAGCAGTGAAGTAGCGGGAGAGGTATACGAGCAGTACTTC.

CDR3: CASSLAPAYYEQYF. The CDR3 nucleotides read TGTGCCAGCAGCTTAGCGCCCGCGTACTACGAGCAGTACTTC. The rearrangement joins TRBV7-2 to TRBJ2-7; D is ambiguous. Per the germline V gene, CDR1 is SGHTA and CDR2 is FQGNSA. This CDR3 comprises 14 residues. V shed 0 bases and J shed 3 bases, with 9 bases lying between them.

The chain joins TRBV4-1 to TRBJ1-2; D gene ambiguous. V lost 0 bases, J lost 4 bases, and 6 bases lay in between. Germline V gene sequence: CDR1 MGHRA, CDR2 YSYEKL. CDR3 length: 13 amino acids. Written as DNA, the CDR3 is TGCGCCAGCAGCCAAGATCTAGGCTATGGCTACACCTTC. Its protein product is CASSQDLGYGYTF.

This clone was detected a few times. The chain carries TRBV2 and TRBJ1-4; a weak D match, TRBD1 (6 bases). CDR1 SNHLY and CDR2 FYNNEI come from the germline V gene. Trimming removed 6 bases from V and 8 bases from J, with 13 bases in between. There are 13 residues in the CDR3. The CDR3: CASRRQGREKLFF. In nucleotides, the CDR3 is TGTGCCAGCAGGCGTCAGGGGCGGGAAAAACTGTTTTTT.